This entry features one TCR beta chain sequence. These data come from a study of blood T cell repertoires in COVID-19. In the study overall: Samples came from the United States, Italy and Spain, spanning acute and convalescent COVID-19. The cDNA or gDNA used as material had been derived from T cells, B-cell-depleted T cells, or PBMCs.

Original handling: Amplification from reference gene primers served as the basis for estimated nucleated cell counts. Clones were read by immunoSEQ multiplex PCR, and TCRdb kept only the in-frame ones, dropping some. V, J and clone size reflect that table, while D and trimming were determined from the DNA. The sample carries around 170,000 clones, 70% to 90% recorded once. Germline V CDR1 and CDR2: SGDLS, YYNGEE. CDR3 length: 16 residues. J lost 2 bases, V lost 3 bases, and 8 bases had no gene match. This TCR was recovered from a woman aged 30 to 39 with active or convalescent COVID-19. The genes are TRBV9 and TRBJ2-3; TRBD2 matches at 8 bases. The sample consisted of peripheral blood. CDR3 region: CASSGRLAGTTDTQYF. The CDR3 region has the DNA TGTGCCAGCAGCGGCCGATTAGCGGGGACCACAGATACGCAGTATTTT.